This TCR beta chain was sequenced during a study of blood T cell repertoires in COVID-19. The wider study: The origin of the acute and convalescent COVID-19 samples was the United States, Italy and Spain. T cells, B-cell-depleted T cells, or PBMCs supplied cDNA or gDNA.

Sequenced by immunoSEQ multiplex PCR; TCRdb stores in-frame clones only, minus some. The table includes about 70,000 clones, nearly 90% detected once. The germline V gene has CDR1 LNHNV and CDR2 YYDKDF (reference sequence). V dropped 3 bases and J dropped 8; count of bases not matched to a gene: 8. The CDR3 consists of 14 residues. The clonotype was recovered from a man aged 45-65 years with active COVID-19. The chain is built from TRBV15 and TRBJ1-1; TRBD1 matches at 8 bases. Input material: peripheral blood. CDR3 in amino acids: CATSSTDRGREAFF. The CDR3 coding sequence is TGTGCCACCAGCAGCACCGACAGGGGCAGGGAAGCTTTCTTT.